This T cell receptor beta chain was captured in a study of regulatory T cells in long-lasting Graves disease. This clonotype was seen many times. Its antigen is not known. The CDR3 contains 15 residues. Trimming cost V 3 bases and J 3 bases, with 12 bases left between them. Germline assignment: CDR1 MNHGY and CDR2 SVAAGI. General study results and limits: Sample size was small, which may have lowered accuracy.

Time point specified: newly diagnosed GD, antithyroid drugs for less than 3 months. Extracted PBMC RNA gave rise to the TCR library. Diagnosing Graves' disease relied on the American Thyroid Association guidelines. With iRepertoire HTBI primers and Arm-PCR of CDR3 regions, TCR beta libraries were built. One entry per CDR3 protein results from TCRdb running MiXCR on the multiplex PCR reads. The sample has 350,000 to 450,000 distinct CDR3 sequences, about 12% seen once. These data were also filed under a second study, of T cells in Graves' hyperthyroidism and ophthalmopathy.

The source was peripheral blood mononuclear cells (PBMCs), collected at new diagnosis, from a patient treated with antithyroid drugs. The rearrangement links TRBV6-9 to TRBJ1-5; TRBD1 might be the D (5 bases). The TCR was taken from a young woman with Graves disease. The CDR3 DNA sequence: TGTGCCAGCAGTTACATAAAAGGGGTCAATCAGCCCCAGCATTTT. Translation gives CASSYIKGVNQPQHF.